The subject of this entry is one TCR beta chain. The antigen this receptor binds is unknown. Base qualities are missing; no much larger clone stands one base away. The sample belongs to a study of blood T cells in healthy people across ages (dated by TCRdb to about 2015). With regard to the full study: In model experiments, template switching captured roughly one uniquely barcoded TCR beta cDNA molecule for every two T cells. Using deep sequencing normalized with unique cDNA molecular identifiers, the study measured how TCR beta repertoire diversity changes with age. The donors were split into four age groups: young (average 16 years), middle-aged (over 35), aged (more than 55) and long-lived (about 82). To avoid experimental bias, donors of different ages were spread randomly across the sequencing lanes. Using the same blood draw, the study looked at two additional independent replicas of 1 million unique cDNA reads for two donors, one aged 18 to 30 and the other aged 80 or older. The research as a whole found: As age increased, observed TCR beta diversity per million T cells dropped in a roughly linear way, and a significant reduction was already evident by age around 41. Bulk unsorted PBMC profiling prevented conclusive comparison of naive and antigen-experienced compartments. Because donor CMV infection status was unknown, age-related changes in expanded clonotypes were potentially confounded. Compared with the aged group, the long-lived group had more naive CD4+ T cells, fewer expanded clones and increased TCR diversity, a pattern suggesting age selection. Estimates of total diversity from one million sequenced T cells were regarded as lower bounds and underestimates. Observed TCR beta diversity correlated strongly with the percentage of naive T cells measured by flow cytometry.

Systemically healthy Caucasian individuals from Russia, approximately 39 in total and aged roughly 6 to 95 years, were included as donors. Roughly 11 milliliters of peripheral blood were drawn from each donor into EDTA-treated Vacutainer tubes. Ficoll-Paque density-gradient centrifugation was used to isolate PBMCs, with at least 7 million per sample. Trizol reagent was used to extract total RNA from the PBMCs, yielding at least 5.5 micrograms per sample. The percentages of naive CD45RAhigh/CD27high T cells were determined by flow cytometry on a PBMC aliquot from every donor. The library was produced with 5' RACE. Sequencing was carried out with an Illumina HiSeq 2500. A second 7 to 11 cycle PCR used a sample-barcoded 5' primer and a J-beta primer mix. A unique molecular identifier was introduced onto each TCR beta cDNA molecule by a template-switch 5' adaptor carrying 12 random nucleotides. Each sample yielded at least 3 million CDR3-containing paired-end reads. First-strand cDNA was synthesized from all RNA with the Mint cDNA synthesis kit, primed by a TRBC-specific oligonucleotide. All cDNA was treated with uracil-DNA glycosylase and then went through a first 18-cycle PCR with the universal primers M1SS and BC2_uni_R. In the original analysis: Normalization of each sample was performed by random selection of 1 million high-quality reads, each carrying a distinct molecular identifier. Reads with shared molecular identifiers were discarded instead of being binned into consensus sequences. MiTCR, run with a Q25 quality threshold and the strictest error-elimination algorithm, handled CDR3 identification, clonotype clustering and error correction. Lower-bound total TCR beta diversity was estimated with a nonparametric unseen species model using Euler transformation. The raw public data were reprocessed by TCRdb itself: fastp quality trimming at Q25, MiXCR clonotype calling, in-frame beta chains only. Entries that share a CDR3 protein sequence are merged under the most common genes and DNA. The V and J calls follow TCRdb's processing rather than the paper's. In all, the sample holds 1.5 million to 2 million distinct CDR3 sequences, and roughly 50% of those were seen once. Of the sample, approximately 2.1% is held by the ten largest clones.

V is pruned by 1 base and J by 7 bases, leaving 8 bases of the junction without a gene match. CDR1 MGHRA and CDR2 YSYEKL were looked up in the germline V gene. The CDR3 sequence holds 16 residues, the cysteine and phenylalanine included. The read is trimmed to its CDR3 DNA, 48 bases read in frame from base 1. Recombination connected TRBV4-1 to TRBJ1-4, with 8 bases matching TRBD1. The sequence was obtained from a woman in her thirties or forties in good health. Input material: blood. The CDR3 region: CASSQGTGTAREKLFF. The DNA sequence is as follows: TGCGCCAGCAGCCAAGGGACAGGGACCGCGCGTGAAAAACTGTTTTTT.